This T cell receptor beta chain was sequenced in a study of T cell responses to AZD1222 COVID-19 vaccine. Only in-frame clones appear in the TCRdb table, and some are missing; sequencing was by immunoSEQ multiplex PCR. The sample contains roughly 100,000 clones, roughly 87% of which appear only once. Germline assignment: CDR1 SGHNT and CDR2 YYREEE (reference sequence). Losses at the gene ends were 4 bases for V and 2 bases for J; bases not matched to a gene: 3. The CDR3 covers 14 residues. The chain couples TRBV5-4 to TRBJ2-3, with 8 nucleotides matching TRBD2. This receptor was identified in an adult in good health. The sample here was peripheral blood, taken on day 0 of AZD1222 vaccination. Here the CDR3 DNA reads TGTGCCAGCAGCGGGCGGGGGGCCACAGATACGCAGTATTTT. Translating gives CASSGRGATDTQYF.